A selection of T cell receptor beta chains follows, all from one sample in a study of response to subunit inactivated influenza vaccine. TCRdb ran MiXCR on the RT-PCR reads and lists one entry per CDR3 protein. The sample shows hundreds of thousands of distinct CDR3 sequences, 10% to 15% of them seen only once. The source was PBMCs from blood, collected about 6 weeks after vaccination. These receptors came from a man aged 45-65 years who received an inactivated influenza vaccine. The CDR3 runs from the conserved cysteine through the conserved F or W. D genes are given only for firm matches. Size values are once, few and many counts, or a class for expanded clones, and some rows have none.

size	V	J	D	DNA	CDR3
NA	TRBV12-3/TRBV12-4	TRBJ2-4	TRBD2	TGTGCCAGCAGTTCGACCTCCGGGGGGGCCAAAAACATTCAGTACTTC	CASSSTSGGAKNIQYF
NA	TRBV20-1	TRBJ2-1	TRBD2	TGCAGTGCTAGAGATTCGGGACTAGCGTCCAATGAGCAGTTCTTC	CSARDSGLASNEQFF
few	TRBV9	TRBJ2-5	NA	TGTGCCAGCAGCGTAGGAGGGAATGACGGGACCCAGTACTTC	CASSVGGNDGTQYF
few	TRBV7-8	TRBJ1-3	NA	TGTGCCAGCAGCTCAGGAGCGGATGGAAACACCATATATTTT	CASSSGADGNTIYF
few	TRBV2	TRBJ2-5	TRBD2	TGTGCCGGGGGGGGTGGAGAACGGATTCAAGAGACCCAGTACTTC	CAGGGGERIQETQYF
NA	TRBV4-3	TRBJ2-1	NA	TGCGCCAGCAGCCAAGATCCCTATTACAATGAGCAGTTCTTC	CASSQDPYYNEQFF
few	TRBV20-1	TRBJ2-7	TRBD2	TGCAGTGCTAGGGGGACTAGCGGGGGTGTTACCTACGAGCAGTACTTC	CSARGTSGGVTYEQYF
NA	TRBV11-2	TRBJ2-3	NA	TGTGCCAGCAGCATCGGATCCCTAGATACGCAGTATTTT	CASSIGSLDTQYF
NA	TRBV30	TRBJ2-1	TRBD1	TGTGCCTGGAGCGCTGGGACAGGTTGGGGCAATGAGCAGTTCTTC	CAWSAGTGWGNEQFF
NA	TRBV7-2	TRBJ2-7	NA	TGTGCCAGCAGCGGGGGGAGAGGGAGCTACGAGCAGTACTTC	CASSGGRGSYEQYF
once	TRBV12-3/TRBV12-4	TRBJ2-3	NA	TGTGCCAGCAGCCCCATTTCTAGCACAGATACGCAGTATTTT	CASSPISSTDTQYF
many	TRBV28	TRBJ2-3	TRBD2	TGTGCCAGCAGTCGGGCTCGGACTAGCGGGGGCACAGATACGCAGTATTTT	CASSRARTSGGTDTQYF
few	TRBV7-2	TRBJ2-1	TRBD1	TGTGCCAGCAGCGATCGTGGACAGGGGAAGCAGTTCTTC	CASSDRGQGKQFF
many	TRBV6-2/TRBV6-3	TRBJ2-1	NA	TGTGCCAGCAAGCTCACCGGGTATCGCAATGAGCAGTTCTTC	CASKLTGYRNEQFF
NA	TRBV10-3	TRBJ1-5	NA	TGTGCCATCAGTGAGACAGGGATAAATCAGCCCCAGCATTTT	CAISETGINQPQHF
NA	TRBV10-3	TRBJ2-2	TRBD1	TGTGCCATCAGTGACGGACAGGGATTAGGCGGGGAGCTGTTTTTT	CAISDGQGLGGELFF